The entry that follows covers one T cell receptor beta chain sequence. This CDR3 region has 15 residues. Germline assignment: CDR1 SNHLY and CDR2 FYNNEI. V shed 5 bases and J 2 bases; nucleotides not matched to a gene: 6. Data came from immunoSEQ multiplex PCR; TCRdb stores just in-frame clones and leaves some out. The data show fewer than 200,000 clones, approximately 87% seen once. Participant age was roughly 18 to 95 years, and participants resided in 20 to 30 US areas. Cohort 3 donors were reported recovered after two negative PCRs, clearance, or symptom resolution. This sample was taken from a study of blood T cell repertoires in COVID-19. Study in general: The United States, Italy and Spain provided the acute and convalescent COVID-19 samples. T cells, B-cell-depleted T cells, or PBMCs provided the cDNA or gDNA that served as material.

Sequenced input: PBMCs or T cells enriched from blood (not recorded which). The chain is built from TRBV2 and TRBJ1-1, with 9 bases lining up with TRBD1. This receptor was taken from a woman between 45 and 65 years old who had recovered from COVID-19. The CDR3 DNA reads TGTGCCAGCAGTACCCGACAGGGGGGAAACACTGAAGCTTTCTTT. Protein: CASSTRQGGNTEAFF.